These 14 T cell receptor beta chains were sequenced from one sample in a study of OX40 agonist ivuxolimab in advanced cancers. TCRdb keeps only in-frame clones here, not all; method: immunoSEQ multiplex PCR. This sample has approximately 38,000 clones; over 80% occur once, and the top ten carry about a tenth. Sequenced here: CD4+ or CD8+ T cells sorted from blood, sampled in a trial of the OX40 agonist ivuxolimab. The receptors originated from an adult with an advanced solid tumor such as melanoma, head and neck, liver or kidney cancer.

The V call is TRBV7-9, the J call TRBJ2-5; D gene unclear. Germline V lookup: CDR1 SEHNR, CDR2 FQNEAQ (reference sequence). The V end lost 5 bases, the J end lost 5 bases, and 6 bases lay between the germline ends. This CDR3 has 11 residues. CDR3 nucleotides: TGTGCCAGCAGCGTGGGGGAGACCCAGTACTTC. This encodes CASSVGETQYF.

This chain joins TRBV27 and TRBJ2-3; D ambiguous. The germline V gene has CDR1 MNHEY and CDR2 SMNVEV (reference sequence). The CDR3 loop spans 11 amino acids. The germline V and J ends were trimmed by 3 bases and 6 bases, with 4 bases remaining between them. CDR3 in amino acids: CASSLGDTQYF. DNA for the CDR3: TGTGCCAGCAGTTTGGGGGATACGCAGTATTTT.

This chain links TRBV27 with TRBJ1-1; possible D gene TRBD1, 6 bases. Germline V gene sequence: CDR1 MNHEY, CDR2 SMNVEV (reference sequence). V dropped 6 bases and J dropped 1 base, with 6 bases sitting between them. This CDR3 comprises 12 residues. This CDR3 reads CASRTGNTEAFF. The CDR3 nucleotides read TGTGCCAGCAGGACAGGGAACACTGAAGCTTTCTTT.

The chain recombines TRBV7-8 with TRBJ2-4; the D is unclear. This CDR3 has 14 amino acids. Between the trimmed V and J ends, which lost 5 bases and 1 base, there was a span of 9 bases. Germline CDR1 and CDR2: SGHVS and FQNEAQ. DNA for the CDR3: TGTGCCAGCAGCCCCACCGCGGCCAAAAACATTCAGTACTTC. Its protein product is CASSPTAAKNIQYF. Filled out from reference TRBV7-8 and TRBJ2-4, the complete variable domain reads GAGVSQSPRYKVAKRGQDVALRCDPISGHVSLFWYQQALGQGPEFLTYFQNEAQLDKSGLPSDRFFAERPEGSVSTLKIQRTQQEDSAVYLCASSPTAAKNIQYFGAGTRLSVL.

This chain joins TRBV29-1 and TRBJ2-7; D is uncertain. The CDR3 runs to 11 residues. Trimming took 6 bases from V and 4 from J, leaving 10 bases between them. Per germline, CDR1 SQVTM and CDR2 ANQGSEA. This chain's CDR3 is CSVGSSYEQYF. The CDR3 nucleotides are TGCAGCGTCGGCTCTTCTTACGAGCAGTACTTC.

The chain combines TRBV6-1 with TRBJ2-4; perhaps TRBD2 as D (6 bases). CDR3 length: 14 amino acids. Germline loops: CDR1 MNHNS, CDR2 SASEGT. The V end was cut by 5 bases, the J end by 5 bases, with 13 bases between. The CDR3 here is CASSPLERENIQYF. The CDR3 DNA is TGTGCCAGCAGTCCCCTCGAGCGGGAAAACATTCAGTACTTC.

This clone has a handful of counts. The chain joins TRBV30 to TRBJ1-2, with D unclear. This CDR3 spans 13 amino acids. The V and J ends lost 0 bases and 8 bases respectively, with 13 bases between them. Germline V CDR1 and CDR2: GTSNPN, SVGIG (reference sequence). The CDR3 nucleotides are TGTGCCTGGAGTGTACCCCCTGGTCTCGGCTACACCTTC. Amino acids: CAWSVPPGLGYTF.

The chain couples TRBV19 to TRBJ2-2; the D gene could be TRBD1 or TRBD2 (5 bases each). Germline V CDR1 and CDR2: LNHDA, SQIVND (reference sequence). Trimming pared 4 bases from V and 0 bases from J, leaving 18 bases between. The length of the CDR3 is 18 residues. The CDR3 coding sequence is TGTGCCAGTAGTAGCCGGGACGTAAGCCAAGCGAACACCGGGGAGCTGTTTTTT. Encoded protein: CASSSRDVSQANTGELFF.

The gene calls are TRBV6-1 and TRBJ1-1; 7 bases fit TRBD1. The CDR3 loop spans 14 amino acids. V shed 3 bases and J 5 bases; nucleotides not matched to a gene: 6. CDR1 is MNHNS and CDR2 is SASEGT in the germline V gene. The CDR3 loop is CASSERQGGTEAFF. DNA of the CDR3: TGTGCCAGCAGTGAGAGACAGGGAGGTACTGAAGCTTTCTTT.

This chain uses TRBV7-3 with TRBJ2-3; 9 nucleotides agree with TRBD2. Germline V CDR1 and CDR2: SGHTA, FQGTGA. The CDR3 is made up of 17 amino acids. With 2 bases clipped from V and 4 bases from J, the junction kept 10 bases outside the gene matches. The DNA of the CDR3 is TGTGCCAGCAGCTTAGAGGGTGCTAGCGGGATATCAGATACGCAGTATTTT. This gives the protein CASSLEGASGISDTQYF.

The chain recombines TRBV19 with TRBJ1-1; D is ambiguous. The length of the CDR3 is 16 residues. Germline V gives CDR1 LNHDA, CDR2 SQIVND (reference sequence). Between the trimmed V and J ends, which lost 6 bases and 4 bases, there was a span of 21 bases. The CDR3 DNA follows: TGTGCCAGTAGCTCATCACCAATAAGGGTACTCACTGAAGCTTTCTTT. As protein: CASSSSPIRVLTEAFF.

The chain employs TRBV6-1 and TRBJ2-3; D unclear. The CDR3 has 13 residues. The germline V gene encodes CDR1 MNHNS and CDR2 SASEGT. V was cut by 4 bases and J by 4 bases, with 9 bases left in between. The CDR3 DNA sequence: TGTGCCAGCAGTGGGGTGAGCCCAGATACGCAGTATTTT. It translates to CASSGVSPDTQYF.

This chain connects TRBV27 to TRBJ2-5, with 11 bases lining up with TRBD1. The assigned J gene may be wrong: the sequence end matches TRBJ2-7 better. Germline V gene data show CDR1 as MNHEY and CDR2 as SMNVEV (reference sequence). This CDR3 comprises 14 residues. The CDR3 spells CASSFLGQGGEQYF. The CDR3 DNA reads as TGTGCCAGCAGTTTCCTGGGACAGGGGGGCGAGCAGTACTTC.

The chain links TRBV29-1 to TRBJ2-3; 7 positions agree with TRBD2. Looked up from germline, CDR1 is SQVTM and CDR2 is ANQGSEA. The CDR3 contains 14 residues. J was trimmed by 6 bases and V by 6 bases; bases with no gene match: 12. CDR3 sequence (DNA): TGCAGCGTCCCCCCGGGGGAGGGCCCCGATACGCAGTATTTT. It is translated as CSVPPGEGPDTQYF.